This paragraph reports one T cell receptor beta chain. The entry originates in a study of blood T cell repertoires in COVID-19. Study details: Sources were T cells, B-cell-depleted T cells, or PBMCs; the material itself was cDNA or gDNA.

The data were produced by immunoSEQ multiplex PCR, yet TCRdb's version contains in-frame clones alone and is incomplete. Of around 79,000 clones in the sample, about 87% are singletons; the top ten hold 8.5% to 9.5%. The CDR3 has 13 residues. The V end was cut by 6 bases, the J end by 15 bases, with 21 bases between. Germline-derived CDR1 and CDR2 are LNHDA and SQIVND (reference sequence). Sequenced: peripheral blood. The receptor comes from a human donor in a cohort sampled during active COVID-19. The chain uses TRBV19 and TRBJ2-1; D is possibly TRBD1 (6 bases). The CDR3 here is CASSPSDRISRFF. CDR3 in DNA: TGTGCCAGTAGCCCATCCGACAGGATATCTAGGTTCTTC.